The source of this T cell receptor (beta chain) is a study of T cell responses to AZD1222 COVID-19 vaccine. Assay used: immunoSEQ multiplex PCR; TCRdb lists only in-frame clones, some missing. The sample shows 110,000 to 150,000 clones, roughly 88% of them seen only once. Germline V gene data show CDR1 as KGHSH and CDR2 as LQKENI. There are 14 residues in the CDR3. V gave up 4 bases and J gave up 6 bases; unmatched junction bases: 4. This sample comprised peripheral blood, obtained on day 0 of AZD1222 vaccination. The clonotype originates from an adult in good health. The chain couples TRBV18 to TRBJ1-4; TRBD1 matches at 8 bases. Here the CDR3 reads CASSLGTGDEKLFF. CDR3 DNA: TGTGCCAGCTCACTCGGGACAGGTGATGAAAAACTGTTTTTT.